One and the same sample provided the 6 T cell receptor beta chains below, sequenced in a study of beta chain features in type 1 diabetes. What was sequenced were expressed TCRB transcripts, since all of the isolated RNA had been reverse transcribed. Generated by immunoSEQ multiplex PCR, the TCRdb table keeps only in-frame clones and is missing some. Among 140,000 or so clones listed, more than 9% were seen once. Input material: naive CD4+ T cells from blood. These receptors were collected from a man aged 18 to 30 in good health.

A few counts support this clone. This chain joins TRBV2 and TRBJ2-7, with 8 bases lining up with TRBD1. Germline V gene sequence: CDR1 SNHLY, CDR2 FYNNEI. The CDR3 runs 14 residues. The J segment lost 6 bases and the V segment lost 4 bases, leaving 8 bases of the junction unmatched. The CDR3: CASSGTGRHGEQYF. The DNA for the CDR3 is TGTGCCAGCAGTGGGACAGGGAGGCATGGCGAGCAGTACTTC. Full variable domain (outside the CDR3, taken from reference TRBV2 and TRBJ2-7): EPEVTQTPSHQVTQMGQEVILRCVPISNHLYFYWYRQILGQKVEFLVSFYNNEISEKSEIFDDQFSVERPDGSNFTLKIRSTKLEDSAMYFCASSGTGRHGEQYFGPGTRLTVT.

This clone was detected only a few times. This rearrangement joins TRBV6-5 to TRBJ1-1, with D perhaps matching TRBD1 (6 bases). Trimming left V 7 bases short and J 10 bases short, with 13 bases between. The CDR3 spans 11 residues. CDR1 MNHEY and CDR2 SVGAGI come from the germline V gene. CDR3 DNA: TGTGCCAGCACCATGACAGGAGGAGCTTTCTTT. This translates into CASTMTGGAFF.

The CDR3 DNA reads as TGTGCCAGCAATCGCTTAACTAGCACAGATACGCAGTATTTT. Its translation: CASNRLTSTDTQYF. V usage is TRBV6-1 and J usage is TRBJ2-3; D is uncertain. V lost 7 bases to trimming and J lost 0 bases, with 11 bases between them. The germline CDR1 and CDR2 sequences are MNHNS and SASEGT. This CDR3 is built from 14 residues.

This clone was seen more than once but under ten times. The V and J genes are TRBV5-8 and TRBJ2-2; 7 bases line up with TRBD1. Germline V gene data show CDR1 as SGHTS and CDR2 as YDEGEE. The J segment lost 3 bases and the V segment lost 4 bases, leaving 9 bases of the junction unmatched. The CDR3 spans 16 residues. The CDR3 here is CASSRGDREYTGELFF. The CDR3 DNA is TGTGCCAGCAGCCGGGGAGACAGGGAGTACACCGGGGAGCTGTTTTTT.

This clone appeared a few times. The rearrangement links TRBV7-6 to TRBJ2-3, with 15 bases that match TRBD2. This CDR3 comprises 16 residues. Germline V gene lookup returns CDR1 SGHVS and CDR2 FNYEAQ. CDR3 in amino acids: CVHRTSGGARTDTQYF. As DNA, the CDR3 is TGTGTCCATCGGACTAGCGGGGGGGCAAGGACAGATACGCAGTATTTT.

This clone was seen more than once but under ten times. The V gene is TRBV30, the J gene TRBJ2-5, with 8 bases aligning to TRBD1. The CDR3 runs to 15 residues. Trimming at V came to 1 base and at J to 1 base, leaving 5 bases not matched to a gene. The germline CDR1 and CDR2 sequences are GTSNPN and SVGIG (reference sequence). The CDR3 spells CAWSGQGASQETQYF. The CDR3 region has the DNA TGTGCCTGGAGTGGTCAGGGGGCGAGCCAAGAGACCCAGTACTTC.